This is a list of T cell receptor beta chains from one sample in a study of post-analysis software for immune sequencing data. Using its own MiXCR run on the PCR reads, TCRdb lists one record per CDR3 protein. The data hold about 820,000 distinct CDR3 sequences, with about 57% observed a single time. The specimen sequenced was blood. The origin of the receptors is a girl aged 10-17 years with multiple sclerosis. The CDR3 runs from the conserved cysteine through the conserved F or W. The order of the fields is D gene, J gene, CDR3 length, clone size, V gene, CDR3 DNA, CDR3 protein. The D gene is left open where the match is weak. The size entry is marked missing in some rows and otherwise reads once, few, many or a size class.

D: -; J: TRBJ2-7; length: 13; size: -; V: TRBV7-9; DNA: TGTGCCAGCAGCGTCCTGGGGGCGTACGAGCAGTACTTC; CDR3: CASSVLGAYEQYF
D: -; J: TRBJ2-7; length: 16; size: -; V: TRBV7-2; DNA: TGTGCCAGCAGCTTAGTCCAGGGTTCAAGACTCTACGAGCAGTACTTC; CDR3: CASSLVQGSRLYEQYF
D: -; J: TRBJ2-1; length: 15; size: once; V: TRBV29-1; DNA: TGCAGCGTTGTTGTAGGGGTCACTATCTACAATGAGCAGTTCTTC; CDR3: CSVVVGVTIYNEQFF
D: TRBD2; J: TRBJ2-1; length: 14; size: few; V: TRBV7-6; DNA: TGTGCCAGCAGCTCAAGCGGGAGGTTCAATGAGCAGTTCTTC; CDR3: CASSSSGRFNEQFF
D: -; J: TRBJ1-1; length: 14; size: few; V: TRBV4-1; DNA: TGCGCCAGCAGCCCCCTGGAGGGGTACACTGAAGCTTTCTTT; CDR3: CASSPLEGYTEAFF
D: TRBD2; J: TRBJ2-5; length: 14; size: few; V: TRBV6-2/TRBV6-3; DNA: TGTGCCAGCATACTTAGCGGGCGCCAAGAGACCCAGTACTTC; CDR3: CASILSGRQETQYF
D: -; J: TRBJ1-1; length: 14; size: -; V: TRBV7-9; DNA: TGTGCCAGCAGCTCACTCCGGGACACCACTGAAGCTTTCTTT; CDR3: CASSSLRDTTEAFF
D: TRBD1; J: TRBJ1-5; length: 15; size: -; V: TRBV7-2; DNA: TGTGCCAGCAGCACCCGACAGGGTCCCAATCAGCCCCAGCATTTT; CDR3: CASSTRQGPNQPQHF
D: TRBD1; J: TRBJ1-2; length: 13; size: -; V: TRBV20-1; DNA: TGCAGTGCTAGAGGACAGGGTTCTCGTGGCTACACCTTC; CDR3: CSARGQGSRGYTF
D: -; J: TRBJ2-1; length: 15; size: -; V: TRBV20-1; DNA: TGCAGTGCTAGGGTAGAAGTAGGGTCCTACAATGAGCAGTTCTTC; CDR3: CSARVEVGSYNEQFF
D: TRBD2; J: TRBJ2-1; length: 15; size: -; V: TRBV12-3/TRBV12-4; DNA: TGTGCCAGCAGTTTAGCGGGAGGGCCGTCCAATGAGCAGTTCTTC; CDR3: CASSLAGGPSNEQFF
D: -; J: TRBJ2-3; length: 15; size: -; V: TRBV20-1; DNA: TGCAGTGCTAGTATTCGTAGCGCCAGCACAGATACGCAGTATTTT; CDR3: CSASIRSASTDTQYF
D: -; J: TRBJ2-4; length: 16; size: -; V: TRBV5-1; DNA: TGCGCCAGCAGCTTGGAAGAGCTCTCGGCCTTCGACATTCAGTACTTC; CDR3: CASSLEELSAFDIQYF
D: -; J: TRBJ2-7; length: 16; size: few; V: TRBV29-1; DNA: TGCAGCGTTGAATCGGCCGGGAACGAGGGCCACTACGAGCAGTACTTC; CDR3: CSVESAGNEGHYEQYF
D: TRBD2; J: TRBJ2-7; length: 16; size: -; V: TRBV6-5; DNA: TGTGCCAGCAGTTACTTAGCTAGCGGGAGCTTCTGGGAGCAGTACTTC; CDR3: CASSYLASGSFWEQYF
D: TRBD2; J: TRBJ2-3; length: 20; size: -; V: TRBV5-1; DNA: TGCGCCAGCAGCTACCCGACTAGCGGGAGTTCGGGGCGTGGTTACGATACGCAGTATTTT; CDR3: CASSYPTSGSSGRGYDTQYF
D: -; J: TRBJ2-5; length: 14; size: -; V: TRBV20-1; DNA: TGCAGTGTTCTATGGCACATAGGTCAAGAGACCCAGTACTTC; CDR3: CSVLWHIGQETQYF
D: -; J: TRBJ1-2; length: 13; size: -; V: TRBV7-8; DNA: TGTGCCAGCAGCTTTGACATTCTCTATGGCTACACCTTC; CDR3: CASSFDILYGYTF
D: TRBD1; J: TRBJ1-2; length: 16; size: -; V: TRBV20-1; DNA: TGCAGTGCTAGAGATGGCAGGGGGCCCAGGGACTATGGCTACACCTTC; CDR3: CSARDGRGPRDYGYTF
D: TRBD1; J: TRBJ2-5; length: 14; size: few; V: TRBV12-3/TRBV12-4; DNA: TGTGCCAGCAGGCCGGGACAGGGGGAAGAGACCCAGTACTTC; CDR3: CASRPGQGEETQYF
D: -; J: TRBJ1-6; length: 18; size: -; V: TRBV6-5; DNA: TGTGCCAGCAGTTACTCGATGGGGGACCGCCCAACTAATTCACCCCTCCACTTT; CDR3: CASSYSMGDRPTNSPLHF
D: -; J: TRBJ2-1; length: 13; size: once; V: TRBV12-5; DNA: TGTGCTAGTGGTTTGGCGGGTCTCACGGAGCAGTTCTTC; CDR3: CASGLAGLTEQFF
D: -; J: TRBJ2-5; length: 16; size: -; V: TRBV6-5; DNA: TGTGCCAGCAGTTACCGACCATTAACGGGGCAAGAGACCCAGTACTTC; CDR3: CASSYRPLTGQETQYF
D: -; J: TRBJ2-3; length: 16; size: -; V: TRBV7-7; DNA: TGTGCTAGCAGCTTAGCGTACAGGTCCAGCACAGATACGCAGTATTTT; CDR3: CASSLAYRSSTDTQYF
D: -; J: TRBJ1-1; length: 12; size: -; V: TRBV7-9; DNA: TGTGCCAGCAGCGCGATAGGGCCCGAAGCTTTCTTT; CDR3: CASSAIGPEAFF
D: -; J: TRBJ2-1; length: 15; size: -; V: TRBV9; DNA: TGTGCCAGCAGCGTTGAGGACAGCTTTAACAATGAGCAGTTCTTC; CDR3: CASSVEDSFNNEQFF
D: -; J: TRBJ2-7; length: 12; size: -; V: TRBV5-5; DNA: TGTGCCAGCAGCCGGACAACCTACGAGCAGTACTTC; CDR3: CASSRTTYEQYF
D: TRBD2; J: TRBJ2-5; length: 13; size: once; V: TRBV2; DNA: TGTGCCAGCAGGCGGACCGGGAGGGAGACCCAGTACTTC; CDR3: CASRRTGRETQYF
D: TRBD1; J: TRBJ2-1; length: 17; size: -; V: TRBV15; DNA: TGTGCCACCAGCAGAGATCTCCCAGGGGGAATGGGCAATGAGCAGTTCTTC; CDR3: CATSRDLPGGMGNEQFF
D: -; J: TRBJ2-7; length: 14; size: -; V: TRBV3-1; DNA: TGTGCCAGCAGAATGACAGGCCCCCGAGACGAGCAGTACTTC; CDR3: CASRMTGPRDEQYF
D: TRBD1; J: TRBJ1-5; length: 17; size: -; V: TRBV19; DNA: TGTGCCAGTAGTATATCGGGGACAGGGGGCGCGGATCAGCCCCAGCATTTT; CDR3: CASSISGTGGADQPQHF
D: -; J: TRBJ2-3; length: 14; size: once; V: TRBV5-1; DNA: TGCGCCAGCAGCTTGGCCTCTAACACAGATACGCAGTATTTT; CDR3: CASSLASNTDTQYF
D: -; J: TRBJ1-5; length: 14; size: few; V: TRBV2; DNA: TGTGCCAGCACTGCGGGGCAGGGCAATCAGCCCCAGCATTTT; CDR3: CASTAGQGNQPQHF
D: TRBD1; J: TRBJ2-7; length: 14; size: -; V: TRBV20-1; DNA: TGCAGTGCTAGTAAGATACAGGGGAACGGCGAGCAGTACTTC; CDR3: CSASKIQGNGEQYF
D: -; J: TRBJ2-5; length: 13; size: -; V: TRBV12-3/TRBV12-4; DNA: TGTGCCAGCACGAACAGGCTTGCGGAGACCCAGTACTTC; CDR3: CASTNRLAETQYF
D: TRBD2; J: TRBJ2-1; length: 17; size: -; V: TRBV10-2; DNA: TGCGCCAGCAGGAGCCCCAAAACTAGCGGGAGAGGGAGTGAGCAGTTCTTC; CDR3: CASRSPKTSGRGSEQFF
D: -; J: TRBJ2-7; length: 14; size: -; V: TRBV9; DNA: TGTGCCAGCAGCCTAACTAGCAGCTCCTACGAGCAGTACTTC; CDR3: CASSLTSSSYEQYF
D: -; J: TRBJ2-7; length: 15; size: once; V: TRBV20-1; DNA: TGCAGTGCTACCGGGGAACAGGGTTTTTCCTACGAGCAGTACTTC; CDR3: CSATGEQGFSYEQYF
D: TRBD1; J: TRBJ2-7; length: 14; size: -; V: TRBV6-5; DNA: TGTGCCAGCAGGGGGACAGGAGGATACGGGGAGCAGTACTTC; CDR3: CASRGTGGYGEQYF
D: -; J: TRBJ2-3; length: 14; size: -; V: TRBV7-2; DNA: TGTGCCAGCAGCTTAATAATTTACACAGATACGCAGTATTTT; CDR3: CASSLIIYTDTQYF
D: -; J: TRBJ2-2; length: 13; size: -; V: TRBV12-3/TRBV12-4; DNA: TGTGCCAGCAGCCCGGGGCTAGCCGGGGAGCTGTTTTTT; CDR3: CASSPGLAGELFF
D: TRBD2; J: TRBJ2-7; length: 15; size: -; V: TRBV5-1; DNA: TGCGCCAGCAGCTCCGGGACTAGCGGGGGTTACGAGCAGTACTTC; CDR3: CASSSGTSGGYEQYF
D: TRBD1; J: TRBJ1-2; length: 17; size: once; V: TRBV12-3/TRBV12-4; DNA: TGTGCCAGCAGTTTAGGGACAGGGGTTAGAGGCAACTATGGCTACACCTTC; CDR3: CASSLGTGVRGNYGYTF
D: -; J: TRBJ1-1; length: 15; size: -; V: TRBV3-1; DNA: TGTGCCAGCAGCCAAGAGGTGGGGATAAACACTGAAGCTTTCTTT; CDR3: CASSQEVGINTEAFF
D: -; J: TRBJ2-3; length: 16; size: -; V: TRBV12-3/TRBV12-4; DNA: TGTGCCAGCAGCCGAAGGAGGGGCGGGGGCACAGATACGCAGTATTTT; CDR3: CASSRRRGGGTDTQYF
D: TRBD2; J: TRBJ2-7; length: 16; size: -; V: TRBV6-6; DNA: TGTGCCAGCAGATCCCCGGGACTAGGTAGCTCCTACGAGCAGTACTTC; CDR3: CASRSPGLGSSYEQYF
D: -; J: TRBJ1-1; length: 16; size: few; V: TRBV6-5; DNA: TGTGCCAGCAGTTATAGAGCGGGGCAAAGGTCCCTTGAAGCTTTCTTT; CDR3: CASSYRAGQRSLEAFF